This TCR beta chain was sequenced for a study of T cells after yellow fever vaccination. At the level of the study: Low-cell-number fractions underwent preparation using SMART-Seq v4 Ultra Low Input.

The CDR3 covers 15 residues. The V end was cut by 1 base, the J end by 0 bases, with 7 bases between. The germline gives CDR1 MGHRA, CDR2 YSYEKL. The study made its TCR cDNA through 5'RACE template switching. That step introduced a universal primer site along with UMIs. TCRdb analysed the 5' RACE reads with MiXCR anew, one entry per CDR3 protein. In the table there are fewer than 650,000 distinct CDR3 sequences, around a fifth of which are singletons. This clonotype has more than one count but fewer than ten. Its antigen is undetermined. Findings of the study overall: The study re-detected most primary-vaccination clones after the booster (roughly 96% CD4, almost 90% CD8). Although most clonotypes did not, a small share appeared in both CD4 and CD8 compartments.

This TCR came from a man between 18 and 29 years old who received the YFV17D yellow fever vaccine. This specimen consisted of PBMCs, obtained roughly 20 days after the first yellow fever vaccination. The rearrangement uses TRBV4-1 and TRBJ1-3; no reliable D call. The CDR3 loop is CASSQVPYSGNTIYF. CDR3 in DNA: TGCGCCAGCAGCCAAGTTCCCTACTCTGGAAACACCATATATTTT.